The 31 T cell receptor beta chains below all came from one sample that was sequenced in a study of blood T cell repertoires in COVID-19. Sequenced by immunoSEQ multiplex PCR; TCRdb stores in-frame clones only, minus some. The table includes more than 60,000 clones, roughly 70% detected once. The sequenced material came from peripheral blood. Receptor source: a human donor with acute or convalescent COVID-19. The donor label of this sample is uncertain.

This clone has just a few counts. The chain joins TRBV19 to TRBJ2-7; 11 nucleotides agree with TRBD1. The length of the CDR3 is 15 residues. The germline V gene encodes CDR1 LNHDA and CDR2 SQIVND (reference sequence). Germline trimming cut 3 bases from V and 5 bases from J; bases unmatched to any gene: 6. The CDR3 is CASSITGTGGNEQYF. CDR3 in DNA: TGTGCCAGTAGTATCACCGGGACAGGGGGGAACGAGCAGTACTTC.

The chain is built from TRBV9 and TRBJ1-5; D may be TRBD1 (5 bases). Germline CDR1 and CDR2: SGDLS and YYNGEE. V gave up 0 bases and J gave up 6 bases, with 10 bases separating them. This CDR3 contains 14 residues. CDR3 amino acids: CASSVGGGGQPQHF. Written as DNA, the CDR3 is TGTGCCAGCAGCGTAGGGGGGGGAGGTCAGCCCCAGCATTTT.

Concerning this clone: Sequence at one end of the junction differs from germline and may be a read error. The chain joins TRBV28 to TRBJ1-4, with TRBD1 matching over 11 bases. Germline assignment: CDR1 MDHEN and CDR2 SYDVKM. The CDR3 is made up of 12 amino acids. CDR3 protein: CASRGEWDRGVF. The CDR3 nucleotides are TGTGCCAGCAGGGGCGAGTGGGACAGGGGGGTTTTT.

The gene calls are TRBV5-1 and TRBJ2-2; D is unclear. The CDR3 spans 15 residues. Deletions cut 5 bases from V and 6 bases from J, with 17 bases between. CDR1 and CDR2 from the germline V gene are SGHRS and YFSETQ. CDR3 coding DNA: TGCGCCAGCAGGCCCCAGAGTGGCGCGGCCGGGGAGCTGTTTTTT. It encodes CASRPQSGAAGELFF.

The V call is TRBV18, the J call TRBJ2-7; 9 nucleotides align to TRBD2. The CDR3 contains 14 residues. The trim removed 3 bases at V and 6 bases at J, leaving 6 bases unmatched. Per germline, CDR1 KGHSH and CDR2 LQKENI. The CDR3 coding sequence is TGTGCCAGCTCACCGGGCGGGAGGGCCGGCGAGCAGTACTTC. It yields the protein CASSPGGRAGEQYF.

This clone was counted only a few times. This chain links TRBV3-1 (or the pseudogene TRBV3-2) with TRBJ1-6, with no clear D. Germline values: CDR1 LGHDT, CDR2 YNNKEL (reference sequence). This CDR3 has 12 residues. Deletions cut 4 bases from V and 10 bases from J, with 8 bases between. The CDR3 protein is CASSPRGSPLHF. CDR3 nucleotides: TGTGCCAGCAGCCCCAGAGGGTCACCCCTCCACTTT.

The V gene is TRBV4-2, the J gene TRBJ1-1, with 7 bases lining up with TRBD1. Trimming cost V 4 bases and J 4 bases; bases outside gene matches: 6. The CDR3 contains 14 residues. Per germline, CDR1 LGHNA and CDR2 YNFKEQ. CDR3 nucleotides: TGTGCCAGCAGCCGAGATGCAGGGGGCACTGAAGCTTTCTTT. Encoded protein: CASSRDAGGTEAFF.

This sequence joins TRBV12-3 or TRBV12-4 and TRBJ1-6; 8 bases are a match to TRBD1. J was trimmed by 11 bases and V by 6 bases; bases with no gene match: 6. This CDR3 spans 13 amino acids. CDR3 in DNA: TGTGCCAGCAGCAGGACAGGGTACGCACCCCTCCACTTT. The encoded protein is CASSRTGYAPLHF.

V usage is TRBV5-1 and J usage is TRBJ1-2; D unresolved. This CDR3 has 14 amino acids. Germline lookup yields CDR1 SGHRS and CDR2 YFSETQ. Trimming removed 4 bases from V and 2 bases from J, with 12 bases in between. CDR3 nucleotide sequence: TGCGCCAGCAGCCGGGGATCGCTCAACTATGGCTACACCTTC. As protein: CASSRGSLNYGYTF.

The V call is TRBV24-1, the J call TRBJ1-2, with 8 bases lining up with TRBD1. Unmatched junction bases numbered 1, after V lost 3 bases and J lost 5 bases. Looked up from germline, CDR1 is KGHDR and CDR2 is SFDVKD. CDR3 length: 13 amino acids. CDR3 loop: CATSDQGAYGYTF. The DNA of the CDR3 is TGTGCCACCAGTGATCAGGGGGCTTATGGCTACACCTTC.

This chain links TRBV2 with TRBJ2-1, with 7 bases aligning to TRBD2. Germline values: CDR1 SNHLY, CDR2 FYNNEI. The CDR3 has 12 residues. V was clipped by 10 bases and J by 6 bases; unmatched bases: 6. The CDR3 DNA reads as TGTGCCACCGGACTAGGTGGCAATGAGCAGTTCTTC. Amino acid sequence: CATGLGGNEQFF.

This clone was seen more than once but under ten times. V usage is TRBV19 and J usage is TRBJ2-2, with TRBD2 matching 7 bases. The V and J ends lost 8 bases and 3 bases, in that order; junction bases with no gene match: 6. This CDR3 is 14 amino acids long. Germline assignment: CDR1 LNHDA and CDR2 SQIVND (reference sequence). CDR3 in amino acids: CASARGGDTGELFF. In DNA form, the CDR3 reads TGTGCCAGTGCTCGCGGGGGAGACACCGGGGAGCTGTTTTTT.

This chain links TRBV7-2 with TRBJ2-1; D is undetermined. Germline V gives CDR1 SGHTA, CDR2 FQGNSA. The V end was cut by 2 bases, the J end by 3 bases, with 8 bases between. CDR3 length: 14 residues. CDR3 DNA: TGTGCCAGCAGCTTAAGCCGAAACTACAATGAGCAGTTCTTC. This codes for CASSLSRNYNEQFF.

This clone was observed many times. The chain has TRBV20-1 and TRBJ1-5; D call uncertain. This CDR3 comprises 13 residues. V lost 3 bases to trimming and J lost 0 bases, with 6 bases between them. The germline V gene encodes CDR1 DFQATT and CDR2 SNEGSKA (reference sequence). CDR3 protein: CSASQDSNQPQHF. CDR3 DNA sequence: TGCAGTGCTAGTCAGGATAGCAATCAGCCCCAGCATTTT.

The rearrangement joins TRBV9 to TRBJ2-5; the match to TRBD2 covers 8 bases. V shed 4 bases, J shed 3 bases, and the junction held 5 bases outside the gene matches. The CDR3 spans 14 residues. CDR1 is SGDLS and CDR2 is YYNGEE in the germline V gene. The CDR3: CASSPGTREETQYF. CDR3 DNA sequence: TGTGCCAGCAGCCCGGGGACTAGAGAAGAGACCCAGTACTTC.

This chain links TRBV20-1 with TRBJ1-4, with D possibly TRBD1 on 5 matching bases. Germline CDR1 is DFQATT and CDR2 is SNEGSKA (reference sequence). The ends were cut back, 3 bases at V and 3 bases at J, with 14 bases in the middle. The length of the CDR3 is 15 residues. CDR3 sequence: CSASPLGGANEKLFF. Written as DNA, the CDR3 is TGCAGTGCTAGTCCGCTTGGAGGGGCTAATGAAAAACTGTTTTTT.

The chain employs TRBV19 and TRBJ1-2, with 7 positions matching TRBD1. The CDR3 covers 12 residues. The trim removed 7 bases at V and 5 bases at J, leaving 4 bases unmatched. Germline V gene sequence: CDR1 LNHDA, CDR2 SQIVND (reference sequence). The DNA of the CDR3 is TGTGCCAGTATGGGACAGTCATATGGCTACACCTTC. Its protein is CASMGQSYGYTF.

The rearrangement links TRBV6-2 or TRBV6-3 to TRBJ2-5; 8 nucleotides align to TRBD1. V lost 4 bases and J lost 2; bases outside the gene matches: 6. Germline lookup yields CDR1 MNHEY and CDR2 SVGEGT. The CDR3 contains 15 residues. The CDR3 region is CASSSLNRGQETQYF. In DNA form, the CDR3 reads TGTGCCAGCAGTTCCCTCAACAGGGGGCAAGAGACCCAGTACTTC.

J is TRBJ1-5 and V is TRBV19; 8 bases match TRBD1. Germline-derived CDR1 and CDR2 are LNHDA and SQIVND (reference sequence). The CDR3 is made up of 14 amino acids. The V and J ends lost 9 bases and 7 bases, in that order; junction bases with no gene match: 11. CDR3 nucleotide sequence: TGTGCCAGCCGACCTCAGGGGGCTGGGCAGCCCCAGCATTTT. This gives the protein CASRPQGAGQPQHF.

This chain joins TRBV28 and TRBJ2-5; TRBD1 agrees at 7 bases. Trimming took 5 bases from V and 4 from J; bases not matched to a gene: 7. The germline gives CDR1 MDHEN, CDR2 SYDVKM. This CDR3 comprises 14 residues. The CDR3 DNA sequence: TGTGCCAGCAGTGAGATACAGGGGCGAGAGACCCAGTACTTC. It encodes CASSEIQGRETQYF.

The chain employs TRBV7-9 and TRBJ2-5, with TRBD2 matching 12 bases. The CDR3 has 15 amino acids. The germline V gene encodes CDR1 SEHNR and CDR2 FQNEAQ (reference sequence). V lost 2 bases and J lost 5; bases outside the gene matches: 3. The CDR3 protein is CASSLLAGGPETQYF. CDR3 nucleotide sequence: TGTGCCAGCAGCTTACTAGCGGGAGGGCCTGAGACCCAGTACTTC.

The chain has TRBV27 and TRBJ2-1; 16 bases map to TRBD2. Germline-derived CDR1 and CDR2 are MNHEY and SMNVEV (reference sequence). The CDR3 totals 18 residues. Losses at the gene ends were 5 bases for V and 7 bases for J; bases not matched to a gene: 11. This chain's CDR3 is CASSRTPGTSGRANEQFF. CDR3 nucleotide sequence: TGTGCCAGCAGTCGTACCCCCGGGACTAGCGGGAGGGCGAATGAGCAGTTCTTC.

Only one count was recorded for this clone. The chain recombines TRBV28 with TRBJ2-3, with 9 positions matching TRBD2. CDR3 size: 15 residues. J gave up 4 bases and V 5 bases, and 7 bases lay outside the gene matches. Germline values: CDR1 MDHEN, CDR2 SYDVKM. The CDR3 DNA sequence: TGTGCCAGCAGTACCGGGACTAGCTTTTCAGATACGCAGTATTTT. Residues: CASSTGTSFSDTQYF. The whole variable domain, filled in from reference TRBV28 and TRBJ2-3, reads DVKVTQSSRYLVKRTGEKVFLECVQDMDHENMFWYRQDPGLGLRLIYFSYDVKMKEKGDIPEGYSVSREKKERFSLILESASTNQTSMYLCASSTGTSFSDTQYFGPGTRLTVL.

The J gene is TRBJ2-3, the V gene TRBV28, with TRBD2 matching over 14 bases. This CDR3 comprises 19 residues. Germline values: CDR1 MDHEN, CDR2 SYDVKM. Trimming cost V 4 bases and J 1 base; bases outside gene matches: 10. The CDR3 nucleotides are TGTGCCAGCAGTTCCTATAGACTAGCGGGAGGGCGCGGCACAGATACGCAGTATTTT. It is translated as CASSSYRLAGGRGTDTQYF.

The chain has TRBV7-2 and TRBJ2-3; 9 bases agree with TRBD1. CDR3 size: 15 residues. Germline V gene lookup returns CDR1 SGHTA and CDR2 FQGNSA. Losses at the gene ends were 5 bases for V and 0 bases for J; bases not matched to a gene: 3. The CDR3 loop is CASSRGQGSTDTQYF. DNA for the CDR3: TGTGCCAGCAGCCGTGGACAGGGGAGCACAGATACGCAGTATTTT.

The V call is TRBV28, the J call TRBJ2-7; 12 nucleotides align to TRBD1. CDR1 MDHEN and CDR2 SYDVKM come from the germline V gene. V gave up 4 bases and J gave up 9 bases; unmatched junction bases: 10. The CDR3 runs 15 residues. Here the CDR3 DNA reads TGTGCCAGCAGTTCCGGGACAGGGGGCCCAGCCCGGCAGTACGTC. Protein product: CASSSGTGGPARQYV.

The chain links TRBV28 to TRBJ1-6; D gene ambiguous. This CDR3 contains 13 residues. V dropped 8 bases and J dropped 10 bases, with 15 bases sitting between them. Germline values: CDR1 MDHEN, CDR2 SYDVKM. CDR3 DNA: TGTGCCAGCCGCATGCGGGGAGAATCACCCCTCCACTTT. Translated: CASRMRGESPLHF.

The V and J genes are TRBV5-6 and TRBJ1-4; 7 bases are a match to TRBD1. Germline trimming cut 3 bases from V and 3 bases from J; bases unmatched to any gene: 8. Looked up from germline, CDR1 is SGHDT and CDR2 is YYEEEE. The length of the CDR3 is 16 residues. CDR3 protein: CASSWADRAANEKLFF. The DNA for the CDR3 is TGTGCCAGCAGCTGGGCCGACAGGGCGGCTAATGAAAAACTGTTTTTT.

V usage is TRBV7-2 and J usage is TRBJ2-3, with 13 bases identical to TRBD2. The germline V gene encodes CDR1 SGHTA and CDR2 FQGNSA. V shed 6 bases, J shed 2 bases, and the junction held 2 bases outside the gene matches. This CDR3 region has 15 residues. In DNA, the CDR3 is TGTGCCAGCAGACTAGCGGGAGGGTCCACAGATACGCAGTATTTT. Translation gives CASRLAGGSTDTQYF.

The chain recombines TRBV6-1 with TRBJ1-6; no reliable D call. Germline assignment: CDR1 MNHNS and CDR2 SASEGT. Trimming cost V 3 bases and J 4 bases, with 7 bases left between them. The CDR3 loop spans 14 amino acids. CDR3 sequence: CASSDRGYNSPLHF. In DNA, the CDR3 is TGTGCCAGCAGTGATCGAGGGTATAATTCACCCCTCCACTTT.

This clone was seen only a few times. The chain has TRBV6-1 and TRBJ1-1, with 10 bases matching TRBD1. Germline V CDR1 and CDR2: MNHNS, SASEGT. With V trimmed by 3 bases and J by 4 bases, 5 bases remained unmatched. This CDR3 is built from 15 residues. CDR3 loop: CASSDQTGGLTEAFF. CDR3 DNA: TGTGCCAGCAGTGACCAGACAGGGGGCCTCACTGAAGCTTTCTTT.